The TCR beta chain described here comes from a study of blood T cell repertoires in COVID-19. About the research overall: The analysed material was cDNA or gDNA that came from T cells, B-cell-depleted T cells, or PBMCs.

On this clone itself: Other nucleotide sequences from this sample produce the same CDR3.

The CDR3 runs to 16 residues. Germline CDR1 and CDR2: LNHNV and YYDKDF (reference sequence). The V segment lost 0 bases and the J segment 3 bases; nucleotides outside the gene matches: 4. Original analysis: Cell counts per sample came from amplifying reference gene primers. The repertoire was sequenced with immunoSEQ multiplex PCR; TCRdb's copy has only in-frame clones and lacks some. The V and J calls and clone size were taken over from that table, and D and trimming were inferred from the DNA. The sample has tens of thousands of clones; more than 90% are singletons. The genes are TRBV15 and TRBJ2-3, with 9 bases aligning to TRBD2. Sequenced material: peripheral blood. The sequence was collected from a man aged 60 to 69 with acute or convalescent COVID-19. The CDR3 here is CATSRDRAGGTDTQYF. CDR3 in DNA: TGTGCCACCAGCAGAGATCGAGCGGGAGGAACAGATACGCAGTATTTT.